Below, 20 T cell receptor beta chains from the same sample are listed, as sequenced in a study of T cell changes during pregnancy in multiple sclerosis (dated by TCRdb to about 2019). Library generation was performed with the immunoSEQ multiplex PCR assay. TCRdb carries this immuneACCESS record with in-frame sequences only. Its versions omit some clonotypes, under half of them owing to an unresolved V gene in the studies checked, with the rest unexplained. This sample has some 60,000 clones in its table, and 89% of those were observed once. Of the sample, 1.8% falls within the top ten clones. Here the sequenced sample was peripheral blood, taken after pregnancy. All receptors derive from a female donor with multiple sclerosis, enrolled in a pregnancy study.

J is TRBJ2-2 and V is TRBV7-8; 10 bases map to TRBD2. The J segment lost 2 bases and the V segment lost 10 bases, leaving 7 bases of the junction unmatched. This CDR3 has 15 residues. Germline V gene data show CDR1 as SGHVS and CDR2 as FQNEAQ. The CDR3 here is CATRRTSGNTGELFF. CDR3 DNA: TGTGCCACCCGAAGGACTAGCGGAAACACCGGGGAGCTGTTTTTT. The full variable domain, completed using reference TRBV7-8 and TRBJ2-2, is GAGVSQSPRYKVAKRGQDVALRCDPISGHVSLFWYQQALGQGPEFLTYFQNEAQLDKSGLPSDRFFAERPEGSVSTLKIQRTQQEDSAVYLCATRRTSGNTGELFFGEGSRLTVL.

The CDR3 DNA reads TGTGCCAGCAGTGAAGTGCAGAATCAGCCCCAGCATTTT. As protein: CASSEVQNQPQHF. The genes are TRBV6-1 and TRBJ1-5; no clear D. Germline-derived CDR1 and CDR2 are MNHNS and SASEGT. There are 13 residues in the CDR3. Trimming took 1 base from V and 4 from J, leaving 5 bases between them.

J is TRBJ1-1 and V is TRBV2; 7 bases map to TRBD1. Germline values: CDR1 SNHLY, CDR2 FYNNEI. Trimming removed 10 bases from V and 0 bases from J; junction bases left unmatched: 5. The CDR3 contains 13 residues. CDR3 nucleotides: TGTGCCACTCAACAGGGGTTGAACACTGAAGCTTTCTTT. This codes for CATQQGLNTEAFF. The whole variable domain, remainder taken from reference TRBV2 and TRBJ1-1, is EPEVTQTPSHQVTQMGQEVILRCVPISNHLYFYWYRQILGQKVEFLVSFYNNEISEKSEIFDDQFSVERPDGSNFTLKIRSTKLEDSAMYFCATQQGLNTEAFFGQGTRLTVV.

CDR3 nucleotide sequence: TGCGCCAGCAGCGAGACTAGCGGGGGGGCCGGTGAGCAGTTCTTC. This sequence encodes CASSETSGGAGEQFF. V and J are TRBV5-1 and TRBJ2-1; 14 nucleotides line up with TRBD2. This CDR3 has 15 amino acids. CDR1 is SGHRS and CDR2 is YFSETQ in the germline V gene. V trimming: 4 bases; J trimming: 9 bases; junction bases outside the gene matches: 6.

The chain links TRBV6-6 to TRBJ1-5, with a possible D match to TRBD1 (5 bases). CDR3 length: 13 amino acids. Trimming left V 5 bases short and J 2 bases short, with 7 bases between. Germline loops: CDR1 MNHNY, CDR2 SVGAGI (reference sequence). The CDR3 here is CASSATGNQPQHF. CDR3 bases: TGTGCCAGCAGTGCGACAGGCAATCAGCCCCAGCATTTT.

The rearrangement links TRBV30 to TRBJ2-1, with 7 bases matching TRBD1. Trimming removed 0 bases from V and 0 bases from J; junction bases left unmatched: 5. CDR3 length: 16 residues. Germline loops: CDR1 GTSNPN, CDR2 SVGIG (reference sequence). The CDR3 is CAWSVRGLSSYNEQFF. The CDR3, as DNA: TGTGCCTGGAGTGTAAGGGGGCTGAGCTCCTACAATGAGCAGTTCTTC.

This chain joins TRBV4-1 and TRBJ1-5, with a possible D match to TRBD1 (6 bases). Trimming pared 0 bases from V and 5 bases from J, leaving 11 bases between. The germline CDR1 and CDR2 sequences are MGHRA and YSYEKL. The CDR3 has 15 residues. CDR3 coding DNA: TGCGCCAGCAGCCAAGAGGGGGCAAGGGATCAGCCCCAGCATTTT. As protein: CASSQEGARDQPQHF.

The chain couples TRBV20-1 to TRBJ1-1, with D unresolved. CDR1 and CDR2 (germline): DFQATT, SNEGSKA (reference sequence). The V and J ends lost 0 bases and 11 bases respectively, with 10 bases between them. The CDR3 has 11 residues. CDR3 sequence reads: CSARDAPRAFF. CDR3 nucleotide sequence: TGCAGTGCTAGAGATGCCCCGCGGGCTTTCTTT.

The chain links TRBV29-1 to TRBJ1-2, with D hard to call. There are 12 residues in the CDR3. Germline V lookup: CDR1 SQVTM, CDR2 ANQGSEA. V shed 1 base and J shed 5 bases, with 8 bases lying between them. Here the CDR3 DNA reads TGCAGCGTTGAAGCGGGAGCTTATGGCTACACCTTC. It encodes CSVEAGAYGYTF.

This chain connects TRBV19 to TRBJ1-1, with 8 bases aligning to TRBD1. The CDR3 spans 14 residues. Germline V gene lookup returns CDR1 LNHDA and CDR2 SQIVND (reference sequence). With V trimmed by 5 bases and J by 2 bases, 4 bases remained unmatched. The CDR3 DNA sequence: TGTGCCAGTAGTCTAGGACAGGGAAACACTGAAGCTTTCTTT. It is translated as CASSLGQGNTEAFF.

This clone was counted a single time. The chain combines TRBV5-1 with TRBJ2-3, with 7 bases that match TRBD2. Germline V gene data show CDR1 as SGHRS and CDR2 as YFSETQ. V shed 0 bases, J shed 1 base, and the junction held 8 bases outside the gene matches. This CDR3 has 17 residues. The CDR3 region has the DNA TGCGCCAGCAGCTTGGCCTTCCGGGGGGATGGCACAGATACGCAGTATTTT. Translating gives CASSLAFRGDGTDTQYF. The full variable domain, rest sourced from reference TRBV5-1 and TRBJ2-3, is KAGVTQTPRYLIKTRGQQVTLSCSPISGHRSVSWYQQTPGQGLQFLFEYFSETQRNKGNFPGRFSGRQFSNSRSEMNVSTLELGDSALYLCASSLAFRGDGTDTQYFGPGTRLTVL.

This sequence joins TRBV15 and TRBJ1-1, with D hard to call. Germline-derived CDR1 and CDR2 are LNHNV and YYDKDF (reference sequence). The V and J ends lost 0 bases and 1 base respectively, with 9 bases between them. The CDR3 has 15 residues. CDR3 nucleotide sequence: TGTGCCACCAGCAGAGATCAGGCCCCGAACACTGAAGCTTTCTTT. As protein: CATSRDQAPNTEAFF.

V and J are TRBV13 and TRBJ2-7; the match to TRBD2 covers 7 bases. This CDR3 comprises 15 residues. The trim removed 5 bases at V and 2 bases at J, leaving 9 bases unmatched. Germline V gene sequence: CDR1 PRHDT, CDR2 FYEKMQ (reference sequence). CDR3 region: CASSRGGRGAYEQYF. The CDR3 DNA reads TGTGCCAGCAGCCGCGGGGGACGGGGGGCCTACGAGCAGTACTTC.

The rearrangement links TRBV18 to TRBJ2-5; 12 bases match TRBD2. Per germline, CDR1 KGHSH and CDR2 LQKENI. The CDR3 covers 18 residues. Losses at the gene ends were 3 bases for V and 5 bases for J; bases not matched to a gene: 13. DNA of the CDR3: TGTGCCAGCTCACCTCCCTCCGGGACTAGCGGGCTGCGGGAGACCCAGTACTTC. Translation gives CASSPPSGTSGLRETQYF.

This sequence joins TRBV4-3 and TRBJ2-3; D unclear. Germline V gene data show CDR1 as LGHNA and CDR2 as YSLEER. The CDR3 has 13 amino acids. The V gene lost 2 bases and the J gene lost 6 bases, with 9 bases spanning the gap. CDR3 sequence: CASSQSGRDTQYF. In nucleotides, the CDR3 is TGCGCCAGCAGCCAATCGGGTAGGGATACGCAGTATTTT.

The chain recombines TRBV28 with TRBJ1-2; possibly TRBD1 for D (5 bases). The CDR3 contains 14 residues. The germline V and J ends were trimmed by 5 bases and 5 bases, with 15 bases remaining between them. Germline loops: CDR1 MDHEN, CDR2 SYDVKM. CDR3 loop: CASSGAQWMYGYTF. For the CDR3, the DNA is TGTGCCAGCAGTGGGGCTCAGTGGATGTATGGCTACACCTTC.

The genes are TRBV7-9 and TRBJ2-1; weak D call: TRBD1 (6 bases). This CDR3 is 14 amino acids long. CDR1 and CDR2 (germline): SEHNR, FQNEAQ (reference sequence). V lost 5 bases and J 0 bases, leaving 8 bases between the germline ends. As DNA, the CDR3 is TGTGCCAGCAGCCCCAGGGGCTCCTACAATGAGCAGTTCTTC. It codes for CASSPRGSYNEQFF. Full variable domain (missing parts from reference TRBV7-9 and TRBJ2-1): DTGVSQNPRHKITKRGQNVTFRCDPISEHNRLYWYRQTLGQGPEFLTYFQNEAQLEKSRLLSDRFSAERPKGSFSTLEIQRTEQGDSAMYLCASSPRGSYNEQFFGPGTRLTVL.

The V and J genes are TRBV11-3 and TRBJ2-3; 11 bases fit TRBD2. Losses at the gene ends were 5 bases for V and 6 bases for J; bases not matched to a gene: 16. CDR3 size: 18 residues. The germline V gene encodes CDR1 SGHNT and CDR2 YENEEA. The CDR3 loop reads CASSPRGLAGGLADTQYF. CDR3 bases: TGTGCCAGCAGCCCCCGAGGTCTAGCGGGGGGTTTAGCCGATACGCAGTATTTT.

The chain employs TRBV7-9 and TRBJ2-5, with 7 bases fitting TRBD1. The V gene's germline CDR1 is SEHNR and CDR2 FQNEAQ (reference sequence). J was trimmed by 3 bases and V by 5 bases; bases with no gene match: 6. The CDR3 length is 14 residues. The CDR3 sequence is CASSRTGTEETQYF. The CDR3 bases are TGTGCCAGCAGCCGGACCGGGACAGAAGAGACCCAGTACTTC.

The V call is TRBV15, the J call TRBJ1-4, with 8 bases aligning to TRBD1. After removal of 8 bases from V and 7 bases from J, the junction contained 9 bases not matched to a gene. CDR1 and CDR2 (germline): LNHNV, YYDKDF (reference sequence). The CDR3 runs 14 residues. The CDR3 sequence: CATGSPGQAEKLFF. CDR3 DNA: TGTGCCACCGGGTCTCCGGGACAGGCTGAAAAACTGTTTTTT.